These T cell receptor beta chains were read from a single sample in a study of Graves' ophthalmopathy and Graves' hyperthyroidism. TCRdb re-called the multiplex PCR reads with MiXCR, one entry per CDR3 protein. Here the sample spans 350,000 or so distinct CDR3 sequences, around a sixth being singletons. Input material: peripheral blood. Receptor source: an adult man with Graves' ophthalmopathy. CDR3s include the opening cysteine and the closing phenylalanine or tryptophan. Each record gives: clone size, D gene, J gene, V gene, CDR3 protein, CDR3 DNA. The D gene is left open where the match is weak. For some rows the clone size is stated as once, few or many, or as a class when expanded; others skip it.

>NA|TRBD2|TRBJ2-2|TRBV6-1
CASREQTSGYTGELFF
TGTGCCAGCAGAGAGCAGACTAGCGGGTACACCGGGGAGCTGTTTTTT
>NA|NA|TRBJ1-1|TRBV12-3/TRBV12-4
CASSLTNPNTEAFF
TGTGCCAGCAGTTTGACAAACCCGAACACTGAAGCTTTCTTT
>many|NA|TRBJ1-1|TRBV12-3/TRBV12-4
CASSLIRQSTEAFF
TGTGCCAGCAGTTTAATCCGCCAGAGCACTGAAGCTTTCTTT
>many|TRBD2|TRBJ2-5|TRBV24-1
CATSYGGRVGETQYF
TGTGCCACCAGTTACGGCGGGAGGGTAGGGGAGACCCAGTACTTC
>many|NA|TRBJ2-5|TRBV9
CASSPRSGYQETQYF
TGTGCCAGCAGCCCCAGGAGCGGCTACCAAGAGACCCAGTACTTC
>many|NA|TRBJ1-1|TRBV6-1
CASSDEGLTPEAFF
TGTGCCAGCAGTGATGAGGGTCTCACGCCTGAAGCTTTCTTT
>many|NA|TRBJ1-5|TRBV6-2/TRBV6-3
CASNHLGGQQHF
TGTGCCAGCAACCACTTAGGAGGACAGCAGCATTTT
>NA|NA|TRBJ2-5|TRBV11-2
CASSFTWETQYF
TGTGCCAGCAGCTTTACTTGGGAGACCCAGTACTTC
>many|TRBD1|TRBJ1-2|TRBV18
CASSPNGGTGGYGYTF
TGTGCCAGCTCACCTAATGGAGGGACAGGGGGCTATGGCTACACCTTC
>many|TRBD1|TRBJ2-7|TRBV4-1
CASSHDRTGPSYEQYF
TGCGCCAGCAGCCACGATAGGACAGGACCCTCCTACGAGCAGTACTTC
>many|NA|TRBJ2-7|TRBV28
CASSLQFREQYF
TGTGCCAGCAGTTTACAGTTTAGGGAGCAGTACTTC
>NA|NA|TRBJ1-2|TRBV18
CASSPFLGDKFYGYTF
TGTGCCAGCTCACCATTTTTAGGGGATAAGTTCTATGGCTACACCTTC
>many|NA|TRBJ1-5|TRBV19
CASSGTLDSNQPQHF
TGTGCCAGTAGCGGGACACTAGATAGCAATCAGCCCCAGCATTTT
>many|TRBD2|TRBJ2-1|TRBV19
CASSRPGGGRGDEQFF
TGTGCCAGTAGCCGGCCCGGGGGCGGGAGGGGAGATGAGCAGTTCTTC
>many|NA|TRBJ1-5|TRBV28
CASSLLPNNQPQHF
TGTGCCAGCAGTTTATTGCCGAATAATCAGCCCCAGCATTTT
>many|TRBD2|TRBJ2-6|TRBV24-1
CATSGTSGAMAGANVLTF
TGTGCCACCAGTGGGACTAGCGGAGCGATGGCGGGGGCCAACGTCCTGACTTTC
>NA|TRBD2|TRBJ2-5|TRBV28
CASSSLGGGKETQYF
TGTGCCAGCAGTTCCCTGGGGGGGGGAAAAGAGACCCAGTACTTC
>many|TRBD1|TRBJ2-5|TRBV6-5
CASSVGQASKETQYF
TGTGCCAGCAGCGTAGGACAGGCTTCGAAAGAGACCCAGTACTTC
>many|NA|TRBJ1-6|TRBV29-1
CSVAETGYNSPLHF
TGCAGCGTTGCCGAGACAGGCTATAATTCACCCCTCCACTTT
>many|NA|TRBJ2-2|TRBV11-2
CASSLGPTGELFF
TGTGCCAGCAGCTTAGGACCCACCGGGGAGCTGTTTTTT
>many|NA|TRBJ2-2|TRBV7-2
CASSLVEGAAGELFF
TGTGCCAGCAGCTTAGTCGAAGGGGCCGCCGGGGAGCTGTTTTTT
>few|TRBD1|TRBJ1-1|TRBV6-2/TRBV6-3
CASSYDGDREYSMNTEAFF
TGTGCCAGCAGTTACGATGGGGACAGGGAGTACTCAATGAACACTGAAGCTTTCTTT
>many|NA|TRBJ1-6|TRBV6-2/TRBV6-3
CASSSRPPSSYNSPLHF
TGTGCCAGCAGTTCACGGCCGCCGAGCTCCTATAATTCACCCCTCCACTTT
>many|NA|TRBJ1-1|TRBV29-1
CSVGGTDSRFPHSINTEAFF
TGCAGCGTTGGGGGAACCGATAGCCGATTTCCCCATTCAATCAACACTGAAGCTTTCTTT
>many|NA|TRBJ2-4|TRBV6-2/TRBV6-3
CASSYSAGLQYF
TGTGCCAGCAGTTACTCGGCGGGCCTTCAGTACTTC
>few|TRBD1|TRBJ2-7|TRBV7-2
CASNQDRGDYEQYF
TGTGCCAGCAACCAGGACAGGGGAGACTACGAGCAGTACTTC
>many|NA|TRBJ1-2|TRBV10-3
CAISADSSMVGYTF
TGTGCCATCAGCGCTGACAGCTCTATGGTAGGCTACACCTTC
>many|TRBD2|TRBJ2-7|TRBV6-2/TRBV6-3
CASFTIAGNEQYF
TGTGCCAGCTTCACAATAGCGGGGAACGAGCAGTACTTC
>NA|NA|TRBJ1-1|TRBV27
CASSRGQPNTEAFF
TGTGCCAGCAGTCGGGGGCAGCCAAACACTGAAGCTTTCTTT
>many|TRBD2|TRBJ2-7|TRBV20-1
CSAETGTSGSEQYF
TGCAGTGCTGAAACCGGGACTAGCGGTAGCGAGCAGTACTTC
>many|NA|TRBJ2-7|TRBV9
CASSVEWGDPYEQYF
TGTGCCAGCAGCGTAGAATGGGGGGATCCCTACGAGCAGTACTTC
>many|TRBD2|TRBJ2-7|TRBV2
CAIPSGRGSYEQYF
TGTGCCATCCCCAGCGGGAGGGGCTCCTACGAGCAGTACTTC
>NA|NA|TRBJ2-5|TRBV29-1
CSVVWQTEETQYF
TGCAGCGTTGTTTGGCAGACCGAAGAGACCCAGTACTTC
>many|NA|TRBJ1-1|TRBV30
CAWSVRPGEAFF
TGTGCCTGGAGTGTACGTCCGGGGGAAGCTTTCTTT
>many|NA|TRBJ1-1|TRBV11-2
CASSLDGGLNTEAFF
TGTGCCAGCAGCTTAGATGGGGGACTGAACACTGAAGCTTTCTTT
>many|NA|TRBJ1-2|TRBV9
CASSKSRMGVYGYTF
TGTGCCAGCAGCAAATCCCGTATGGGGGTCTATGGCTACACCTTC
>many|NA|TRBJ2-7|TRBV20-1
CSAGDDSYEQYF
TGCAGTGCAGGAGACGACAGCTACGAGCAGTACTTC
>many|NA|TRBJ1-6|TRBV20-1
CRDPDKCYNSPLHF
TGCAGAGATCCCGACAAGTGCTATAATTCACCCCTCCACTTT
>many|NA|TRBJ2-7|TRBV6-2/TRBV6-3
CASSYSRSNYEQYF
TGTGCCAGCAGTTACTCGCGGTCAAACTACGAGCAGTACTTC
>many|NA|TRBJ1-2|TRBV10-1
CASTGGHYGYTF
TGCGCCAGCACGGGGGGGCACTATGGCTACACCTTC
>many|NA|TRBJ2-7|TRBV6-2/TRBV6-3
CASSPMTGRPYEQYF
TGTGCCAGCAGTCCTATGACAGGGAGGCCCTACGAGCAGTACTTC
>many|NA|TRBJ1-2|TRBV20-1
CSARGTSNNYGYTF
TGCAGTGCTAGAGGGACATCGAATAACTATGGCTACACCTTC
>many|NA|TRBJ1-1|TRBV20-1
CSASGGNTEAFF
TGCAGTGCTAGTGGGGGGAACACTGAAGCTTTCTTT
>many|NA|TRBJ1-1|TRBV6-1
CASTGGNTEAFF
TGTGCCAGCACGGGCGGTAACACTGAAGCTTTCTTT
>many|NA|TRBJ1-1|TRBV28
CASSPLGGWGTEAFF
TGTGCCAGCAGTCCCCTGGGGGGCTGGGGCACTGAAGCTTTCTTT